This TCR beta chain was captured by sequencing in a study of blood T cell repertoires in COVID-19. The wider study: Whether acute or convalescent, the COVID-19 samples came from the United States, Italy and Spain. T cells, B-cell-depleted T cells, or PBMCs provided the cDNA or gDNA that served as material.

This CDR3 has 15 residues. In germline, CDR1 is MNHNY, CDR2 SVGAGI (reference sequence). Trimming took off 0 bases at V and 2 bases at J, with 10 bases between the two ends. Authors' processing steps: Amplification of reference gene primers provided the estimated nucleated cell counts. The data were produced by immunoSEQ multiplex PCR, yet TCRdb's version contains in-frame clones alone and is incomplete. V, J and clone size were drawn from that table, and D and trimming were deduced from the DNA. The table lists 150,000 to 200,000 clones, approximately 85% of them singletons. This clone was observed a single time.

Sequenced material: peripheral blood. The gene calls are TRBV6-6 and TRBJ1-2; TRBD1 is a possible D gene (5 bases). The origin of this receptor is a man in his fifties or sixties with acute or convalescent COVID-19. The CDR3 sequence is CASSYSPGKNYGYTF. The CDR3 coding sequence is TGTGCCAGCAGTTACTCGCCAGGGAAAAACTATGGCTACACCTTC.